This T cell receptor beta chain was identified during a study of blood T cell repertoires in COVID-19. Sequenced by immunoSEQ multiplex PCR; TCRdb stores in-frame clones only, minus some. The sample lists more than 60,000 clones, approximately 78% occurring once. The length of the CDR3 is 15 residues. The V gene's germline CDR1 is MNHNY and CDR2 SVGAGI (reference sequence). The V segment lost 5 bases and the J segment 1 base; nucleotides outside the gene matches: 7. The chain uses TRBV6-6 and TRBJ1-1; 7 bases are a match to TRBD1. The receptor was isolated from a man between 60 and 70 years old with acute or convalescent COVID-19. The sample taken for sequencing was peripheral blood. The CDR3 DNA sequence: TGTGCCAGCAGTGGACGGGACAGATGGAACACTGAAGCTTTCTTT. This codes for CASSGRDRWNTEAFF.